This note documents a single T cell receptor beta chain sequence. This sample was taken from a study of blood T cell repertoires in COVID-19. The CDR3 extends over 18 amino acids. J was trimmed by 8 bases and V by 6 bases; bases with no gene match: 22. Germline lookup yields CDR1 MDHEN and CDR2 SYDVKM. Clones were read by immunoSEQ multiplex PCR, and TCRdb kept only the in-frame ones, dropping some. Of fewer than 350,000 clones listed, 88% are singletons. This clonotype was obtained from a woman between 55 and 75 years old in a cohort exposed to, infected with or recovered from COVID-19 (not recorded which). Material for sequencing was PBMCs or T cells enriched from blood (not recorded which). The chain is built from TRBV28 and TRBJ2-4; 7 bases align to TRBD1. The CDR3: CASRPLTGIANTKYIQYF. Here the CDR3 DNA reads TGTGCCAGCAGACCCTTGACAGGGATTGCCAATACTAAATACATTCAGTACTTC.